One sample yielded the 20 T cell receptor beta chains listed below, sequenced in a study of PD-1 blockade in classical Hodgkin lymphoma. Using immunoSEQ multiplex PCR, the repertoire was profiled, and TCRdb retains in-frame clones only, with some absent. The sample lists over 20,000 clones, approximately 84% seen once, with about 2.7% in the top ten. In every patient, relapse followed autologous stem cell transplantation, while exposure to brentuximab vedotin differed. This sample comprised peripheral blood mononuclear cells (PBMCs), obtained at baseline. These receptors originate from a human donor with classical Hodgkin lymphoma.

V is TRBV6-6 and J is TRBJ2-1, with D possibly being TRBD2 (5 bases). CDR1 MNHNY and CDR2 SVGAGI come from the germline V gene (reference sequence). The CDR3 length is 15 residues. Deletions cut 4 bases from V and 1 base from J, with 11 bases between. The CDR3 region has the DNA TGTGCCAGCAGTTCGGTAGCGCAGTCCTACAATGAGCAGTTCTTC. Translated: CASSSVAQSYNEQFF.

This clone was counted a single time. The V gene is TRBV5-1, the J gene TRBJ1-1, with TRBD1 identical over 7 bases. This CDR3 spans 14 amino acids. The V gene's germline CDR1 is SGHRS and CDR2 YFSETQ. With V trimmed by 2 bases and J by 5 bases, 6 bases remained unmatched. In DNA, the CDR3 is TGCGCCAGCAGCTTACAGGGGCCAGGGACTGAAGCTTTCTTT. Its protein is CASSLQGPGTEAFF.

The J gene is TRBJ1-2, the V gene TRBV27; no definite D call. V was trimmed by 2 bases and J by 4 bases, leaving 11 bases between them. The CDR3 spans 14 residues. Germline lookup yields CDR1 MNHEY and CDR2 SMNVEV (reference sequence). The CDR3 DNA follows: TGTGCCAGCAGTTTAAATTACGGATCCTATGGCTACACCTTC. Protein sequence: CASSLNYGSYGYTF.

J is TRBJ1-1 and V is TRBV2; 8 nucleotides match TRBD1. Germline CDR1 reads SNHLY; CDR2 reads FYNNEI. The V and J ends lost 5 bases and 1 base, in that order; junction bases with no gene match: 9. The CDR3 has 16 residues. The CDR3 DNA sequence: TGTGCCAGCAGTTCGGAGACAGGGGTTGCGAACACTGAAGCTTTCTTT. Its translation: CASSSETGVANTEAFF.

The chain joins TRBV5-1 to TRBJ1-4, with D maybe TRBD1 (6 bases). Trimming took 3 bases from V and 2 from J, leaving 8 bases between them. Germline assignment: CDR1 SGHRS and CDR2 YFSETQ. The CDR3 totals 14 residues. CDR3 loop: CASSSGVTNEKLFF. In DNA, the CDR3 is TGCGCCAGCAGCTCAGGGGTGACTAATGAAAAACTGTTTTTT.

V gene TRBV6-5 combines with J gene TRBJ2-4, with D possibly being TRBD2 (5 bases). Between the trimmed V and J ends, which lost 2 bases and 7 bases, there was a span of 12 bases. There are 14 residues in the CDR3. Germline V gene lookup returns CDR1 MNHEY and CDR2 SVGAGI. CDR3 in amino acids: CASSYRDRVNIQYF. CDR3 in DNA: TGTGCCAGCAGTTACCGGGATAGGGTGAACATTCAGTACTTC.

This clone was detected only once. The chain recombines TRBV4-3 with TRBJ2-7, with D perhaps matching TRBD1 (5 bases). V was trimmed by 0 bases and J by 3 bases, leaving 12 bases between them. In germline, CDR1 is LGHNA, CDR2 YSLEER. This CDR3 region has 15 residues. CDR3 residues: CASSQDPGPVYEQYF. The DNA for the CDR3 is TGCGCCAGCAGCCAAGATCCAGGGCCAGTCTACGAGCAGTACTTC.

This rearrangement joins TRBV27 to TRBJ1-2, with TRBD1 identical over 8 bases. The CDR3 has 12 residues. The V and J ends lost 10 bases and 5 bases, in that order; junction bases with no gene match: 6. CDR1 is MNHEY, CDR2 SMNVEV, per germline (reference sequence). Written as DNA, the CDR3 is TGTGCCACTGGACAGGGACCGTATGGCTACACCTTC. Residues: CATGQGPYGYTF.

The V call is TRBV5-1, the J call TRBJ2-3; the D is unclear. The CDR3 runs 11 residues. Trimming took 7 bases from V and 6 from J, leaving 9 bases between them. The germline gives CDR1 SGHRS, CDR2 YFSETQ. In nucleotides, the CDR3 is TGCGCCAGCGCTGGAAGGGATACGCAGTATTTT. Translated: CASAGRDTQYF.

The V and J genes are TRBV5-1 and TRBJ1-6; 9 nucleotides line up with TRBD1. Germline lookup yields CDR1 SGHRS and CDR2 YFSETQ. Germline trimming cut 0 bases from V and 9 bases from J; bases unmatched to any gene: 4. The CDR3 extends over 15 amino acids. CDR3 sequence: CASSLATGQGSPLHF. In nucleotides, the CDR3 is TGCGCCAGCAGCTTGGCCACGGGACAGGGTTCACCCCTCCACTTT.

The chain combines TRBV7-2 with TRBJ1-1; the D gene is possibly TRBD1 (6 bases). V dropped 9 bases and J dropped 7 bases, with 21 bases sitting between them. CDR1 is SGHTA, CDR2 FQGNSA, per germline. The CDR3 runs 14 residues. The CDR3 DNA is TGTGCCAGAAAGGGCCCACAGGGATTAGTTGAAGCTTTCTTT. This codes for CARKGPQGLVEAFF.

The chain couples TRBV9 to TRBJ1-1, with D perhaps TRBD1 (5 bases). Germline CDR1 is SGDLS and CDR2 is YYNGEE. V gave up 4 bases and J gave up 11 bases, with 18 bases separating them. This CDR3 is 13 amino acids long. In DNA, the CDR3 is TGTGCCAGCAGCCCCAGGGCAGGGTTGGGGGCTTTCTTT. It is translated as CASSPRAGLGAFF.

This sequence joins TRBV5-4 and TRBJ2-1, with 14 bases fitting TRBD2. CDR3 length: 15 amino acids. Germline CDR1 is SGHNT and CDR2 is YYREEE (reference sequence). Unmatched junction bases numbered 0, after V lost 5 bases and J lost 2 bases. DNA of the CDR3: TGTGCCAGCAGGACTAGCGGGGGGGCCTACAATGAGCAGTTCTTC. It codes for CASRTSGGAYNEQFF. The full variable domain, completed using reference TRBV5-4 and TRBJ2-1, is ETGVTQSPTHLIKTRGQQVTLRCSSQSGHNTVSWYQQALGQGPQFIFQYYREEENGRGNFPPRFSGLQFPNYSSELNVNALELDDSALYLCASRTSGGAYNEQFFGPGTRLTVL.

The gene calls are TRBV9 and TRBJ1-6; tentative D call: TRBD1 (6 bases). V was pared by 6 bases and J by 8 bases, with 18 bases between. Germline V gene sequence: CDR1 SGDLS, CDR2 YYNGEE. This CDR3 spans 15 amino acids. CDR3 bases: TGTGCCAGCAATAATGGGGGCTCCGGTGATTCACCCCTCCACTTT. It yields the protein CASNNGGSGDSPLHF.

This CDR3 is CASSQGDISNYGYTF. The CDR3 bases are TGTGCCAGCAGCCAGGGGGACATAAGTAACTATGGCTACACCTTC. This sequence joins TRBV4-2 and TRBJ1-2; a weak D match, TRBD1 (6 bases). The ends were cut back, 3 bases at V and 1 base at J, with 12 bases in the middle. The CDR3 spans 15 residues. CDR1 LGHNA and CDR2 YNFKEQ come from the germline V gene.

Here the CDR3 reads CATSRDSPSEQYF. The CDR3 DNA reads TGTGCCACCAGCAGAGATTCCCCCAGCGAGCAGTACTTC. V usage is TRBV15 and J usage is TRBJ2-7; D not resolved. The ends were cut back, 0 bases at V and 6 bases at J, with 9 bases in the middle. CDR1 is LNHNV, CDR2 YYDKDF, per germline (reference sequence). The CDR3 is 13 amino acids.

CDR3 residues: CASSQGTGRTYEQYF. CDR3 DNA sequence: TGTGCCAGCAGCCAAGGGACCGGGAGAACCTACGAGCAGTACTTC. The rearrangement joins TRBV14 to TRBJ2-7; a weak D match, TRBD2 (6 bases). The CDR3 length is 15 residues. Germline V CDR1 and CDR2: SGHDN, FVKESK. The ends were cut back, 1 base at V and 2 bases at J, with 12 bases in the middle.

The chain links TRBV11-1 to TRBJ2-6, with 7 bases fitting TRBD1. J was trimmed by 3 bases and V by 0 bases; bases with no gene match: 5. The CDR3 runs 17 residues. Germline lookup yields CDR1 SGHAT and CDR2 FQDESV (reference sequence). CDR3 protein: CASSLAPTGDGANVLTF. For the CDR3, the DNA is TGTGCCAGCAGCTTAGCCCCCACAGGGGATGGGGCCAACGTCCTGACTTTC.

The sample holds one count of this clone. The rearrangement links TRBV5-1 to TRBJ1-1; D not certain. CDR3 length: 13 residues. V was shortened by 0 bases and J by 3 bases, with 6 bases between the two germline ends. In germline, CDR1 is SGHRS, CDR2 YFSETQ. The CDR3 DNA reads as TGCGCCAGCAGCTTGGAACAGTACACTGAAGCTTTCTTT. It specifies CASSLEQYTEAFF.

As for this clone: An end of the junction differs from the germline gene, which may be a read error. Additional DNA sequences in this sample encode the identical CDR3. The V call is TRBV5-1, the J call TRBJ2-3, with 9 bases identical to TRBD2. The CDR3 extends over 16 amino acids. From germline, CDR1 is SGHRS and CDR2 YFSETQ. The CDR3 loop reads CASSLVLAGEVDTQYF. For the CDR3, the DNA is TGTGCCAGCAGCTTGGTGTTAGCGGGGGAAGTAGATACGCAGTATTTT.